This T cell receptor (beta chain) appears in the sequencing data of a study of control samples from healthy donors and cancer patients. Generated by immunoSEQ multiplex PCR, the TCRdb table keeps only in-frame clones and is missing some. This repertoire shows approximately 58,000 clones, over 75% found once; its top ten account for more than 9.5%. The receptor comes from a woman aged 60-70 years with lung cancer. Sequenced input: PBMCs.

CDR3 loop: CAIRGTGETGELFF. The CDR3 DNA reads TGTGCCATCAGGGGGACAGGGGAGACCGGGGAGCTGTTTTTT. The chain employs TRBV10-3 and TRBJ2-2, with 10 positions matching TRBD1. The germline V gene has CDR1 ENHRY and CDR2 SYGVKD. There are 14 residues in the CDR3. The J segment lost 5 bases and the V segment lost 6 bases, leaving 3 bases of the junction unmatched.